The entry that follows covers one T cell receptor beta chain sequence. A much larger clone sits a single nucleotide away, making a read error possible. This record belongs to a study of tumor and adjacent non-tumor tissue in lung cancer. Turning to the study itself: The cohort had about 12 adenocarcinoma, a couple of squamous cell and 1 small cell patients. Stage I to III disease affected about ten men and several women aged roughly 31 to 85.

RNA was extracted from bulk tissue without any cell sorting. TCRbeta libraries were built with three rounds of nested PCR, modified from ARM-PCR. TCRdb recomputed calls from the multiplex PCR reads with MiXCR, one row per CDR3 protein. The repertoire holds around 200,000 distinct CDR3 sequences, with around 71% as singletons. CDR3 length: 15 amino acids. Germline loops: CDR1 MNHEY, CDR2 SVGEGT. This chain uses TRBV6-2 or TRBV6-3 with TRBJ2-1; D unresolved. With the DNA end fitting TRBJ2-7 better, the J assignment may be wrong. The sample comprised lung tumor tissue. The clonotype comes from a man in his fifties or sixties with non-small cell lung cancer. The CDR3 sequence is CASSPDRSSYNEQYF. The CDR3 DNA follows: TGTGCCAGCAGCCCGGACCGGAGCTCCTACAATGAGCAGTACTTC.